This T cell receptor (beta chain) is from a study of control samples from healthy donors and cancer patients. Sequencing was performed with immunoSEQ multiplex PCR; in TCRdb, only in-frame clones are kept and a portion is missing. Found here are about 190,000 clones; the top ten clones hold 2.2%. Trimming took off 4 bases at V and 4 bases at J, with 14 bases between the two ends. The CDR3 is made up of 15 amino acids. From germline, CDR1 is SGHNT and CDR2 YYREEE (reference sequence). V usage is TRBV5-4 and J usage is TRBJ2-2; a weak D match, TRBD1 (6 bases). This TCR came from a woman younger than 45 in good health. Sequenced material: blood. As DNA, the CDR3 is TGTGCCAGCAGCCCCTTGGGGGCATTCACCGGGGAGCTGTTTTTT. Its protein is CASSPLGAFTGELFF.